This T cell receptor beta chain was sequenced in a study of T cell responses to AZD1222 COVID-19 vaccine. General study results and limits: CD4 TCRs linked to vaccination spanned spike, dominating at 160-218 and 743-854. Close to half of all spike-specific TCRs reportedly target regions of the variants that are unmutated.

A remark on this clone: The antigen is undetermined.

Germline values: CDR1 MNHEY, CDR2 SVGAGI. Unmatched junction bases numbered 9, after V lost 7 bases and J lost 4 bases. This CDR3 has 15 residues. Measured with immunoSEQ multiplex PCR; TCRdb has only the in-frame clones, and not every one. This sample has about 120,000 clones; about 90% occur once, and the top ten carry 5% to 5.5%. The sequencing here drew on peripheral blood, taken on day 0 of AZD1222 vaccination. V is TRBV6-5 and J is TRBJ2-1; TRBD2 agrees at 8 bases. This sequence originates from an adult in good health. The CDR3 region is CASTPGGAGYNEQFF. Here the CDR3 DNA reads TGTGCCAGCACTCCGGGAGGGGCGGGGTACAATGAGCAGTTCTTC.